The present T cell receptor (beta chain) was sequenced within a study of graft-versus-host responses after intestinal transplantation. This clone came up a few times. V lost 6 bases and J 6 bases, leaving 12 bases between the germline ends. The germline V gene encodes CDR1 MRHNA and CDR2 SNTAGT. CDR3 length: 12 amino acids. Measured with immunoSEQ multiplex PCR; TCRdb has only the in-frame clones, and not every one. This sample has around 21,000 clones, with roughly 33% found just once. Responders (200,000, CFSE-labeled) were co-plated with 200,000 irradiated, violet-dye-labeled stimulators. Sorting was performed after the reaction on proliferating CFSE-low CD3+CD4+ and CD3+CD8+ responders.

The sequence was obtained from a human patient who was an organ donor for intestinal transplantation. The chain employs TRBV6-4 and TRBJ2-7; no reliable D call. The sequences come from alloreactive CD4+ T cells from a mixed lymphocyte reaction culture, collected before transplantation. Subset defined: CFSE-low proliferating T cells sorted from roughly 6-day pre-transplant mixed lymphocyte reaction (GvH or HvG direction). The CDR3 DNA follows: TGTGCCAGCAGGCACCCCCTAGGCGAGCAGTACTTC. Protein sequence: CASRHPLGEQYF.